What follows are 29 T cell receptor beta chains derived from one specimen sequenced in a study of blood T cells in healthy people across ages. PCR was performed a second time for about 7 to 11 cycles using a sample-barcoded 5' primer and a J-beta primer mix. TCRdb passed the 5' RACE reads through MiXCR, listing each CDR3 protein once. The sample records about a million distinct CDR3 sequences, 51% being singletons. Specimen: blood. These TCRs come from a woman aged 60-75 years in good health.

V gene TRBV6-6 combines with J gene TRBJ1-1; TRBD1 aligns across 8 bases. V was pared by 2 bases and J by 11 bases, with 10 bases of the junction left unmatched. There are 14 residues in the CDR3. The V gene's germline CDR1 is MNHNY and CDR2 SVGAGI (reference sequence). The CDR3 protein is CASSYAGQGGLAFF. The CDR3 bases are TGTGCCAGCAGTTACGCAGGACAGGGAGGACTTGCTTTCTTT.

This clonotype was detected many times. The V call is TRBV15, the J call TRBJ2-7; tentatively, D is TRBD1 (5 bases). The V and J ends lost 5 bases and 4 bases respectively, with 9 bases between them. CDR1 and CDR2 from the germline V gene are LNHNV and YYDKDF (reference sequence). The CDR3 consists of 12 residues. DNA of the CDR3: TGTGCCACCAGCTTCAGGGATTACGAGCAGTACTTC. This gives the protein CATSFRDYEQYF.

This clonotype appeared many times. The CDR3 nucleotides read TGTGCCAGCAGCTCCCGCCAGCGAGGGGACTACGAGCAGTACTTC. Its translation: CASSSRQRGDYEQYF. The V call is TRBV11-2, the J call TRBJ2-7, with D perhaps being TRBD1 or TRBD2 (5 bases each). The V end lost 4 bases, the J end lost 3 bases, and 16 bases lay between the germline ends. The CDR3 has 15 residues. Germline values: CDR1 SGHAT, CDR2 FQNNGV.

The rearrangement links TRBV7-9 to TRBJ2-3; 8 positions agree with TRBD2. V lost 5 bases and J lost 2; bases outside the gene matches: 18. The CDR3 spans 19 residues. Germline CDR1 and CDR2: SEHNR and FQNEAQ (reference sequence). The CDR3 here is CASSPPYVLSGRFTDTQYF. CDR3 sequence (DNA): TGTGCCAGCAGCCCCCCATACGTTTTGAGCGGGAGATTCACAGATACGCAGTATTTT.

The chain is built from TRBV5-1 and TRBJ1-1; the D gene is possibly TRBD1 (6 bases). The CDR3 sequence is 14 residues long. With 1 base removed from V and 4 bases from J, the gap between germline ends came to 11 bases. Germline V lookup: CDR1 SGHRS, CDR2 YFSETQ. The CDR3 sequence: CASSLQQGGTEAFF. DNA of the CDR3: TGCGCCAGCAGCTTGCAACAGGGCGGCACTGAAGCTTTCTTT. Filled out from reference TRBV5-1 and TRBJ1-1, the complete variable domain reads KAGVTQTPRYLIKTRGQQVTLSCSPISGHRSVSWYQQTPGQGLQFLFEYFSETQRNKGNFPGRFSGRQFSNSRSEMNVSTLELGDSALYLCASSLQQGGTEAFFGQGTRLTVV.

The V gene is TRBV7-9, the J gene TRBJ2-7; unclear D gene. This CDR3 comprises 13 residues. In germline, CDR1 is SEHNR, CDR2 FQNEAQ (reference sequence). Deletions cut 0 bases from V and 6 bases from J, with 9 bases between. In DNA, the CDR3 is TGTGCCAGCAGCTTAGCGATGATTAGCGAGCAGTACTTC. It translates to CASSLAMISEQYF.

V and J are TRBV9 and TRBJ2-5; 14 nucleotides agree with TRBD2. V lost 7 bases and J lost 5; bases outside the gene matches: 10. The germline CDR1 and CDR2 sequences are SGDLS and YYNGEE. The CDR3 spans 16 residues. As DNA, the CDR3 is TGTGCCAGCGCCCCCGGGACTAGCGGGAGAGGGGAGACCCAGTACTTC. Translating it yields CASAPGTSGRGETQYF.

Many counts were recorded for this clonotype. J is TRBJ2-3 and V is TRBV12-3 or TRBV12-4; 9 bases agree with TRBD2. This CDR3 has 18 residues. J was trimmed by 5 bases and V by 0 bases; bases with no gene match: 12. The DNA for the CDR3 is TGTGCCAGCAGTTTAGCCCTGACTAGCGGAAATTCGGGAGATACGCAGTATTTT. Protein sequence: CASSLALTSGNSGDTQYF.

There are many counts of this clonotype. The chain has TRBV27 and TRBJ2-1, with 8 bases identical to TRBD2. J gave up 4 bases and V 3 bases, and 5 bases lay outside the gene matches. The CDR3 runs 15 residues. CDR1 and CDR2 (germline): MNHEY, SMNVEV (reference sequence). CDR3 region: CASSLGTSGYNEQFF. The CDR3 DNA reads TGTGCCAGCAGTTTGGGAACTAGCGGTTACAATGAGCAGTTCTTC.

This rearrangement joins TRBV4-3 to TRBJ2-1; the D call may be TRBD1 or TRBD2 (5 bases each). Germline lookup yields CDR1 LGHNA and CDR2 YSLEER. Trimming removed 3 bases at V and 4 bases at J, with 13 bases between. The CDR3 loop spans 15 amino acids. The CDR3: CASSHYPGAYNEQFF. As DNA, the CDR3 is TGCGCCAGCAGCCACTACCCCGGGGCATACAATGAGCAGTTCTTC.

The chain couples TRBV20-1 to TRBJ2-1; D gene uncertain. Germline lookup yields CDR1 DFQATT and CDR2 SNEGSKA (reference sequence). V was trimmed by 3 bases and J by 0 bases, leaving 15 bases between them. The CDR3 is made up of 16 amino acids. CDR3 amino acids: CSARSPWAGSYNEQFF. CDR3 nucleotides: TGCAGTGCTAGGAGCCCCTGGGCCGGCTCCTACAATGAGCAGTTCTTC.

This clonotype was observed a few times. This chain links TRBV28 with TRBJ1-2; D is undetermined. The germline CDR1 and CDR2 sequences are MDHEN and SYDVKM. V was trimmed by 8 bases and J by 6 bases, leaving 13 bases between them. This CDR3 comprises 12 residues. The CDR3 nucleotides read TGTGCCAGCGGATTCGGGGTCCATGGCTACACCTTC. Its translation is CASGFGVHGYTF.

The sample holds one count of this clonotype. The rearrangement joins TRBV6-1 to TRBJ2-4; D is ambiguous. The V and J ends lost 3 bases and 3 bases respectively, with 12 bases between them. CDR1 is MNHNS and CDR2 is SASEGT in the germline V gene. CDR3 size: 15 residues. The CDR3 nucleotides are TGTGCCAGCAGTGACCCCACATACGGCAAAAACATTCAGTACTTC. Its translation: CASSDPTYGKNIQYF.

The V and J genes are TRBV6-5 and TRBJ2-5, with D perhaps TRBD1 (5 bases). The CDR3 loop spans 13 amino acids. Deletions cut 0 bases from V and 6 bases from J, with 8 bases between. Germline CDR1 and CDR2: MNHEY and SVGAGI. Written as DNA, the CDR3 is TGTGCCAGCAGTTACTCGCAGGGCCAGACCCAGTACTTC. This gives the protein CASSYSQGQTQYF.

V is TRBV9 and J is TRBJ2-1; 10 positions agree with TRBD2. Germline V gene lookup returns CDR1 SGDLS and CDR2 YYNGEE. CDR3 length: 16 residues. The junction had 3 bases not matched to a gene; V was cut back by 2 bases and J by 1 base. CDR3 sequence (DNA): TGTGCCAGCAGCGTCACTAGCGGGACATCCTACAATGAGCAGTTCTTC. Its protein is CASSVTSGTSYNEQFF.

The chain recombines TRBV10-2 with TRBJ2-4; 16 bases are shared with TRBD2. The J call may be faulty, since TRBJ2-7 better matches the DNA end. From germline, CDR1 is WSHSY and CDR2 SAAADI. This CDR3 has 15 amino acids. The CDR3: CASSSGLAGGSEQYF. CDR3 in DNA: TGCGCCAGCAGTTCGGGACTAGCGGGAGGGAGCGAGCAGTACTTC.

This clonotype was seen just once. The J gene is TRBJ2-7, the V gene TRBV28; 9 bases line up with TRBD1. In germline, CDR1 is MDHEN, CDR2 SYDVKM. J gave up 0 bases and V 6 bases, and 9 bases lay outside the gene matches. CDR3 size: 16 residues. CDR3 bases: TGTGCCAGCAGCAACAGTGACAGGGGGAGCTCCTACGAGCAGTACTTC. Translating gives CASSNSDRGSSYEQYF. Complete variable domain (other parts from reference TRBV28 and TRBJ2-7): DVKVTQSSRYLVKRTGEKVFLECVQDMDHENMFWYRQDPGLGLRLIYFSYDVKMKEKGDIPEGYSVSREKKERFSLILESASTNQTSMYLCASSNSDRGSSYEQYFGPGTRLTVT.

The chain joins TRBV12-3 or TRBV12-4 to TRBJ2-3; perhaps TRBD2 as D (6 bases). The CDR3 consists of 14 residues. Trimming left V 4 bases short and J 2 bases short, with 10 bases between. CDR3: CASSSGVSTDTQYF. CDR3 sequence (DNA): TGTGCCAGCAGTTCGGGGGTGTCCACAGATACGCAGTATTTT.

The chain has TRBV5-5 and TRBJ2-1; TRBD1 matches 12 bases. Germline V lookup: CDR1 SGHKS, CDR2 YYEKEE (reference sequence). V trimming: 4 bases; J trimming: 9 bases; junction bases outside the gene matches: 5. The CDR3 consists of 14 residues. CDR3 bases: TGTGCCAGCAGCCAGGGACAGGGGGCTGGTGAGCAGTTCTTC. Its protein is CASSQGQGAGEQFF.

V usage is TRBV20-1 and J usage is TRBJ2-1; tentative D call: TRBD2 (6 bases). Trimming left V 1 base short and J 8 bases short, with 12 bases between. Per germline, CDR1 DFQATT and CDR2 SNEGSKA (reference sequence). The CDR3 covers 13 residues. CDR3 sequence reads: CSARVDPSDEQFF. CDR3 nucleotide sequence: TGCAGTGCTAGAGTGGACCCTAGCGATGAGCAGTTCTTC.

V gene TRBV24-1 combines with J gene TRBJ2-3; 8 nucleotides agree with TRBD1. J lost 2 bases, V lost 7 bases, and 4 bases had no gene match. This CDR3 is 14 amino acids long. The germline CDR1 and CDR2 sequences are KGHDR and SFDVKD. The CDR3 nucleotides are TGTGCCACCAGGGGGGACAGGTTCACAGATACGCAGTATTTT. Its protein product is CATRGDRFTDTQYF.

The chain uses TRBV20-1 and TRBJ2-1; 7 bases are shared with TRBD1. The CDR3 is 14 residues long. After removal of 0 bases from V and 6 bases from J, the junction contained 5 bases not matched to a gene. Germline lookup yields CDR1 DFQATT and CDR2 SNEGSKA (reference sequence). The CDR3 spells CSARDMAGGNEQFF. The CDR3 nucleotides read TGCAGTGCTAGAGATATGGCAGGGGGCAATGAGCAGTTCTTC.

V and J are TRBV11-2 and TRBJ2-5, with 7 nucleotides matching TRBD2. The J call is uncertain, as TRBJ2-7 better fits the DNA end. The CDR3 has 15 amino acids. The germline CDR1 and CDR2 sequences are SGHAT and FQNNGV. The CDR3 DNA sequence: TGTGCCAGCAGCTTAGATACGGGAGGTTTCCACGAGCAGTACTTC. It is translated as CASSLDTGGFHEQYF.

This clonotype was picked up one time. The V and J genes are TRBV28 and TRBJ1-4; D is unresolved. This CDR3 comprises 17 residues. V lost 2 bases and J lost 0, with 13 bases in between. The germline V gene encodes CDR1 MDHEN and CDR2 SYDVKM. DNA for the CDR3: TGTGCCAGCAGTTTACCCCCGCGCAGATCAACTAATGAAAAACTGTTTTTT. This codes for CASSLPPRRSTNEKLFF.

This chain connects TRBV2 to TRBJ2-1; D is tentatively TRBD1 or TRBD2 (5 bases each). The germline V gene encodes CDR1 SNHLY and CDR2 FYNNEI. V was clipped by 11 bases and J by 6 bases, with 20 bases between them. This CDR3 is 14 amino acids long. CDR3 DNA: TGTGCCTCCCAGGCAGGGACGTGGGTCAATGAGCAGTTCTTC. Protein product: CASQAGTWVNEQFF.

This clonotype was picked up one time. The chain couples TRBV30 to TRBJ2-1, with 9 bases identical to TRBD1. The end of the DNA is better explained by TRBJ2-7, so the J call may be wrong. CDR1 and CDR2 from the germline V gene are GTSNPN and SVGIG (reference sequence). The CDR3 extends over 14 amino acids. The CDR3 loop is CAWTGRDRENEQYF. The CDR3 bases are TGTGCCTGGACTGGCCGGGACAGGGAGAACGAGCAGTACTTC.

This clonotype was found once. The chain joins TRBV5-1 to TRBJ2-1, with no clear D. V was trimmed by 0 bases and J by 2 bases, leaving 12 bases between them. There are 16 residues in the CDR3. CDR1 and CDR2 (germline): SGHRS, YFSETQ. The CDR3 sequence is CASSLAKSFPYNEQFF. The CDR3 DNA reads as TGCGCCAGCAGCTTGGCCAAAAGCTTCCCCTACAATGAGCAGTTCTTC.

This clonotype occurred a few times. The V and J genes are TRBV6-4 and TRBJ2-3, with a tentative D call TRBD2 (7 bases). The germline V and J ends were trimmed by 6 bases and 1 base, with 20 bases remaining between them. In germline, CDR1 is MRHNA, CDR2 SNTAGT. CDR3 size: 17 residues. Here the CDR3 reads CASRVGHQLARTDTQYF. The CDR3 DNA reads as TGTGCCAGCAGGGTGGGACATCAACTAGCGCGCACAGATACGCAGTATTTT.

This clonotype has just one count. This chain links TRBV2 with TRBJ1-5; D remains ambiguous. The germline V gene has CDR1 SNHLY and CDR2 FYNNEI. Trimming took 4 bases from V and 0 from J, leaving 10 bases between them. The CDR3 is 15 amino acids. The CDR3 is CASSGQLNSNQPQHF. The CDR3 nucleotides read TGTGCCAGCAGTGGCCAGCTTAATAGCAATCAGCCCCAGCATTTT.